This TCR beta chain was captured by sequencing in a study of cytomegalovirus exposure and HLA in healthy donors. Primers included in the PCR were 60 Vbeta and 13 Jbeta primers. The data were produced by immunoSEQ multiplex PCR, yet TCRdb's version contains in-frame clones alone and is incomplete. Seen here are 85,000 to 100,000 clones, roughly three fifths observed once, and the top ten hold about 3.5%. The CDR3 is 15 residues long. Per germline, CDR1 SGDLS and CDR2 YYNGEE. Trimming removed 1 base from V and 3 bases from J, with 13 bases in between. This sequence was found in a man between 60 and 75 years old in good health and CMV-seronegative. Material: PBMCs. The chain is built from TRBV9 and TRBJ1-1; D is unclear. The CDR3: CASSVFPDSYTEAFF. The CDR3, as DNA: TGTGCCAGCAGCGTATTCCCGGACTCTTACACTGAAGCTTTCTTT. Full variable domain (missing parts from reference TRBV9 and TRBJ1-1): DSGVTQTPKHLITATGQRVTLRCSPRSGDLSVYWYQQSLDQGLQFLIQYYNGEERAKGNILERFSAQQFPDLHSELNLSSLELGDSALYFCASSVFPDSYTEAFFGQGTRLTVV.